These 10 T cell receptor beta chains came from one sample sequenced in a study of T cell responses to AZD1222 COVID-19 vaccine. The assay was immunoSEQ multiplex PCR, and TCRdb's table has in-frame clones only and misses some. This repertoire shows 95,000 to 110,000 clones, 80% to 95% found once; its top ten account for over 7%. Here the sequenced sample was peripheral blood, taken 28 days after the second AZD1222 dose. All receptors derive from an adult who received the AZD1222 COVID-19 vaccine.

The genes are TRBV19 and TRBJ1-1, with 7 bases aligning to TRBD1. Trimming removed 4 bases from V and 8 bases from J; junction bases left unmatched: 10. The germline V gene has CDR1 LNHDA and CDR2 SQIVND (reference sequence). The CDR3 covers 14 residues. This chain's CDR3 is CASSNSGGANEAFF. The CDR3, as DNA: TGTGCCAGTAGTAACTCAGGGGGGGCAAACGAAGCTTTCTTT. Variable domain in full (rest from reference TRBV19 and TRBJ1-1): DGGITQSPKYLFRKEGQNVTLSCEQNLNHDAMYWYRQDPGQGLRLIYYSQIVNDFQKGDIAEGYSVSREKKESFPLTVTSAQKNPTAFYLCASSNSGGANEAFFGQGTRLTVV.

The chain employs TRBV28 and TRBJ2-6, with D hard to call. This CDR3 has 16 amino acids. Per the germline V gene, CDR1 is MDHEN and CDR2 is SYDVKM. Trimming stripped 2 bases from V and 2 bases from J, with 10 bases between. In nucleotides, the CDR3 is TGTGCCAGCAGTTTACGTGTTCCCCCTGGGGCCAACGTCCTGACTTTC. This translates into CASSLRVPPGANVLTF. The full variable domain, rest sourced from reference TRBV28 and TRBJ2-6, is DVKVTQSSRYLVKRTGEKVFLECVQDMDHENMFWYRQDPGLGLRLIYFSYDVKMKEKGDIPEGYSVSREKKERFSLILESASTNQTSMYLCASSLRVPPGANVLTFGAGSRLTVL.

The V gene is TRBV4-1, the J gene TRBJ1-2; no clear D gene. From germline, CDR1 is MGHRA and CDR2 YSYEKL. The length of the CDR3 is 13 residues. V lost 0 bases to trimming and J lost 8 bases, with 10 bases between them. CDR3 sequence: CASSQERGFGYTF. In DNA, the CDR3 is TGCGCCAGCAGCCAAGAGCGAGGGTTCGGCTACACCTTC.

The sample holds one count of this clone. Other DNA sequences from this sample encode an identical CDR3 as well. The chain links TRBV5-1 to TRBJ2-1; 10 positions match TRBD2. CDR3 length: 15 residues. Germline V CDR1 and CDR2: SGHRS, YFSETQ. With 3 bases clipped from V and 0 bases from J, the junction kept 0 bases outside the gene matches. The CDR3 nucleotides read TGCGCCAGCAGCTCTAGCGGGGGCTCCTACAATGAGCAGTTCTTC. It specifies CASSSSGGSYNEQFF.

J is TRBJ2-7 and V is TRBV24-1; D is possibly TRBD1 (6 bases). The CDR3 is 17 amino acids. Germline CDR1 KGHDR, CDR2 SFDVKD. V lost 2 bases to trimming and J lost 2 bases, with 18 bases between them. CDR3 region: CATSDSRWTAGPYEQYF. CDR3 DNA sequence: TGTGCCACCAGTGATTCAAGATGGACAGCCGGACCCTACGAGCAGTACTTC.

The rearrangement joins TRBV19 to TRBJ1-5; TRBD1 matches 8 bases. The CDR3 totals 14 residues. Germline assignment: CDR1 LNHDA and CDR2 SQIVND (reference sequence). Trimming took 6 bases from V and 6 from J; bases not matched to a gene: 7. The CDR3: CASSGTGGGQPQHF. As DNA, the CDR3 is TGTGCCAGTAGCGGGACAGGCGGAGGTCAGCCCCAGCATTTT.

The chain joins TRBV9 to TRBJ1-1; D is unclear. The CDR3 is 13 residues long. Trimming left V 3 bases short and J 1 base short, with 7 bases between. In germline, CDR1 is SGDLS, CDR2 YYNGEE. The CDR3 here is CASSATPNTEAFF. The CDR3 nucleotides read TGTGCCAGCAGCGCCACACCGAACACTGAAGCTTTCTTT.

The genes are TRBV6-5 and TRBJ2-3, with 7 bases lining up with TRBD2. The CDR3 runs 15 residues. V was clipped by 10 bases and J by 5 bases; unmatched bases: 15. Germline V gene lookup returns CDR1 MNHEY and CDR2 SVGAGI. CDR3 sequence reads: CATETMAGVGDTQYF. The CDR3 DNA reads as TGTGCCACCGAAACCATGGCGGGGGTGGGAGATACGCAGTATTTT.

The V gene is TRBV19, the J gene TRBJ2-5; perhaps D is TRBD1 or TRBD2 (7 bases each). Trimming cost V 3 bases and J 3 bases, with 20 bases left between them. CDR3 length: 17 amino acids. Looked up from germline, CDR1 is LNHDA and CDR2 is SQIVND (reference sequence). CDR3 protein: CASSIRGQQGREETQYF. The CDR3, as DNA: TGTGCCAGTAGTATCCGAGGTCAACAGGGGAGGGAAGAGACCCAGTACTTC. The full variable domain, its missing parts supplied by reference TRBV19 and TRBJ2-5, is DGGITQSPKYLFRKEGQNVTLSCEQNLNHDAMYWYRQDPGQGLRLIYYSQIVNDFQKGDIAEGYSVSREKKESFPLTVTSAQKNPTAFYLCASSIRGQQGREETQYFGPGTRLLVL.

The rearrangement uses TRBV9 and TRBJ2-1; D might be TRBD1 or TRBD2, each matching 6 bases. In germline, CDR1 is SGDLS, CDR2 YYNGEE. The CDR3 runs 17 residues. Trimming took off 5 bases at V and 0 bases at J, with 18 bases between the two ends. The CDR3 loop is CASSPQAGTSSYNEQFF. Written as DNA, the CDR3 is TGTGCCAGCAGTCCACAGGCGGGGACAAGCTCCTACAATGAGCAGTTCTTC. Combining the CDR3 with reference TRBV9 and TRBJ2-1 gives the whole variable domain DSGVTQTPKHLITATGQRVTLRCSPRSGDLSVYWYQQSLDQGLQFLIQYYNGEERAKGNILERFSAQQFPDLHSELNLSSLELGDSALYFCASSPQAGTSSYNEQFFGPGTRLTVL.